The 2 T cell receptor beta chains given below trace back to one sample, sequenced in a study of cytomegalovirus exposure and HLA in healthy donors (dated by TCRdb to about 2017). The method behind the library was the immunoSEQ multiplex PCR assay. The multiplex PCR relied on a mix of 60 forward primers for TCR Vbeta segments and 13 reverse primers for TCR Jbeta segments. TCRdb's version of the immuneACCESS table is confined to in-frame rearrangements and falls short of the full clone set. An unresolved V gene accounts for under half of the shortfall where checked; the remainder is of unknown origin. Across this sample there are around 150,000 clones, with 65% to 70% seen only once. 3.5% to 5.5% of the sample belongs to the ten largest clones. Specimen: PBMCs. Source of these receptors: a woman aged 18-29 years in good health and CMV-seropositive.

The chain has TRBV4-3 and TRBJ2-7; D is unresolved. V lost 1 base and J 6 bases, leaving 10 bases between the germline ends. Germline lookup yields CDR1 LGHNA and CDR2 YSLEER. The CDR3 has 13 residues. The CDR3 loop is CASSQVGGPEQYF. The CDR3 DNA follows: TGCGCCAGCAGCCAAGTTGGTGGCCCCGAGCAGTACTTC.

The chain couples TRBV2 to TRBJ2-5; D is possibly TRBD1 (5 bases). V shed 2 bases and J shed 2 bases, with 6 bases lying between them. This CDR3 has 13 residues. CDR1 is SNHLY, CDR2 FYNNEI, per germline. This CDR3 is CASSENRQETQYF. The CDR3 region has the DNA TGTGCCAGCAGTGAAAACAGGCAAGAGACCCAGTACTTC.